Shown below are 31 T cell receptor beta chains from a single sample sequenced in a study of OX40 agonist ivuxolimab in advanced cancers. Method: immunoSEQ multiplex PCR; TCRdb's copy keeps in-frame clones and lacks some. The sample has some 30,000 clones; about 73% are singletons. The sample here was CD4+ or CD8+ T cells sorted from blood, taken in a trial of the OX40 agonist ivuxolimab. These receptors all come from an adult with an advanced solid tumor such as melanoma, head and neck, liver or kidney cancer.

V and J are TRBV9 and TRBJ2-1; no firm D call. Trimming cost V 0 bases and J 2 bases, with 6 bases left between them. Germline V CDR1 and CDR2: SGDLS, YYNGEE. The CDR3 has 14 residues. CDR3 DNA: TGTGCCAGCAGCGTAGAGTCTACCTACAATGAGCAGTTCTTC. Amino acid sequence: CASSVESTYNEQFF.

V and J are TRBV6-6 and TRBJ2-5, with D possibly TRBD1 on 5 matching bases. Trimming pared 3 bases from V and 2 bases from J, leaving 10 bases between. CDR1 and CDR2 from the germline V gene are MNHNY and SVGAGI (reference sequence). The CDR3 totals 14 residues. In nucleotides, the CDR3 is TGTGCCAGCAGTTATGGTCCAGGGCAAGAGACCCAGTACTTC. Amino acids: CASSYGPGQETQYF.

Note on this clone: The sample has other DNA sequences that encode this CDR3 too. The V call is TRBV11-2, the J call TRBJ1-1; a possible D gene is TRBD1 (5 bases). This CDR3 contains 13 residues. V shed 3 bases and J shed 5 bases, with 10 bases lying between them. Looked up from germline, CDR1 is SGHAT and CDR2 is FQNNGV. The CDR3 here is CASSLGGRTEAFF. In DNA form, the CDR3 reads TGTGCCAGCAGCTTGGGGGGGAGGACTGAAGCTTTCTTT.

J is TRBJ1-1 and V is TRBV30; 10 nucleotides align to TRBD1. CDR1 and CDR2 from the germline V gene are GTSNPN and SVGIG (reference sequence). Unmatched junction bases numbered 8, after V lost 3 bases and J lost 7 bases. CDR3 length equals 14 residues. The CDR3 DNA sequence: TGTGCCTGGAGGGGCCGGGACAGGGGTAATGAAGCTTTCTTT. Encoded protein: CAWRGRDRGNEAFF.

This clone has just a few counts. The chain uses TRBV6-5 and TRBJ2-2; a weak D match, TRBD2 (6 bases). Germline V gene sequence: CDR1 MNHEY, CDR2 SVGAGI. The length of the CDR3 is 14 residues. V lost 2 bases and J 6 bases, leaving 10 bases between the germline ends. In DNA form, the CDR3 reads TGTGCCAGCAGTTACCGCAGGGAGGCCGGGGAGCTGTTTTTT. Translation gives CASSYRREAGELFF.

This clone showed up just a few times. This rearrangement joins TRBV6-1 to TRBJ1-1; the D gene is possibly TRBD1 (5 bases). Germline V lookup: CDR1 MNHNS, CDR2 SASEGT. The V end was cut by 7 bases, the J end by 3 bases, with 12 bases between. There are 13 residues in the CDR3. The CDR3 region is CASKGREDTEAFF. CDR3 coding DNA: TGTGCCAGCAAGGGCAGGGAAGACACTGAAGCTTTCTTT.

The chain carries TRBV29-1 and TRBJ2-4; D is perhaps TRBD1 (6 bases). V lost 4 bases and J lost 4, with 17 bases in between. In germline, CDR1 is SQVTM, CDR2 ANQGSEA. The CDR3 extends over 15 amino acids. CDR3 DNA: TGCAGCGTTGTGGGGGCAAGGCAGGGTAAAAACATTCAGTACTTC. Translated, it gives CSVVGARQGKNIQYF.

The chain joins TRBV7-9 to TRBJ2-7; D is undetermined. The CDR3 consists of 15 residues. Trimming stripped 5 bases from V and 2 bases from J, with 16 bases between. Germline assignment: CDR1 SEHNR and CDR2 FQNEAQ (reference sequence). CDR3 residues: CASSIAPVGPYEQYF. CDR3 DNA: TGTGCCAGCAGCATCGCCCCGGTCGGCCCCTACGAGCAGTACTTC.

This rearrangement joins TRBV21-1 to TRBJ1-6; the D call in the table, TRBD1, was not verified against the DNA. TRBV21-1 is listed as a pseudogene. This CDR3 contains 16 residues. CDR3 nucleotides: TGTGCCAGCAGCCGACAGGTAAGCTCCTATAATTCACCCCTCCACTTT. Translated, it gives CASSRQVSSYNSPLHF.

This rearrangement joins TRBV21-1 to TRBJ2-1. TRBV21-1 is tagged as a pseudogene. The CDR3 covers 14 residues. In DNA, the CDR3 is TGTGCCAGCAGACACGGTAGCTCCTACAATGAGCAGTTCTTC. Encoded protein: CASRHGSSYNEQFF.

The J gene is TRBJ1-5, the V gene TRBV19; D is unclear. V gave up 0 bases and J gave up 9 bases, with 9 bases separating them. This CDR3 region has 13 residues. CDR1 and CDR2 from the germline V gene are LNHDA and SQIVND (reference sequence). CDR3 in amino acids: CASSIDRTTPQHF. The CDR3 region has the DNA TGTGCCAGTAGTATAGATAGGACGACGCCCCAGCATTTT.

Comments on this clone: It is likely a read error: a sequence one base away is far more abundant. CDR3 bases: TGTGCCAGCCGGGGGGCGAACTCCTACGAGCAGTACGTC. It codes for CASRGANSYEQYV. V and J are TRBV27 and TRBJ2-7; TRBD2 is a possible D gene (7 bases). The CDR3 has 13 amino acids. V was shortened by 8 bases and J by 0 bases, with 11 bases between the two germline ends. Germline assignment: CDR1 MNHEY and CDR2 SMNVEV (reference sequence).

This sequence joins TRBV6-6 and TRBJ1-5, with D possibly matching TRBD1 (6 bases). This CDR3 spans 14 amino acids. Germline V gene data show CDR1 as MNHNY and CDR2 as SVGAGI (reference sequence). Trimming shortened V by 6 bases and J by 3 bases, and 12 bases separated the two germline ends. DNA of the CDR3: TGTGCCAGCAGAGCGAGGGGGGACAATCAGCCCCAGCATTTT. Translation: CASRARGDNQPQHF.

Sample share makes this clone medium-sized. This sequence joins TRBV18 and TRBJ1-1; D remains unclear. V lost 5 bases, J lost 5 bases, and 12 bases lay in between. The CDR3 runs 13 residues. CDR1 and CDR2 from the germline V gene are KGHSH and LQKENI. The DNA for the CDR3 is TGTGCCAGCTCAGGTGGATATGGAACTGAAGCTTTCTTT. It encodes CASSGGYGTEAFF.

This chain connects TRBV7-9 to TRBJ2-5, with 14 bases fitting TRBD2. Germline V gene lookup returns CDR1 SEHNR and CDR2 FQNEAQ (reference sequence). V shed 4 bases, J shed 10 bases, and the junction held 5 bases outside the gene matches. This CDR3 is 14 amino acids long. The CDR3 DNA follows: TGTGCCAGCAGCTCGACTAGCGGGGGGGCGAGCCAGTACTTC. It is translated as CASSSTSGGASQYF.

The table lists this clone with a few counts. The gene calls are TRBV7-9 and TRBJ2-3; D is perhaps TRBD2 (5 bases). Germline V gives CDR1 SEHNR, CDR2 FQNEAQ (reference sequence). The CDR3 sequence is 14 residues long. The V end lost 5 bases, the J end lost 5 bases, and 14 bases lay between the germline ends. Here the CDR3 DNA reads TGTGCCAGCAGCCATCGGGGTCCGGGAGATACGCAGTATTTT. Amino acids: CASSHRGPGDTQYF.

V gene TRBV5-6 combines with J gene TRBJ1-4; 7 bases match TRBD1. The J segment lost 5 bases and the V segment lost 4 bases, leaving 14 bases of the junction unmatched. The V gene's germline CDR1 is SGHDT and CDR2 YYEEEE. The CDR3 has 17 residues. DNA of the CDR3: TGTGCCAGCAGCCCTCAAAAGCGTGGCAGGGGGAATGAAAAACTGTTTTTT. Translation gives CASSPQKRGRGNEKLFF.

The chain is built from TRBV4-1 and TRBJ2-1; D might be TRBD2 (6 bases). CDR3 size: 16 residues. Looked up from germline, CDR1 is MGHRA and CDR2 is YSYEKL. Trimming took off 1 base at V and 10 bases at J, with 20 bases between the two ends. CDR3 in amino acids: CASSQVLAQTTREQFF. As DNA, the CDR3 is TGCGCCAGCAGCCAAGTACTAGCCCAGACAACCCGGGAGCAGTTCTTC.

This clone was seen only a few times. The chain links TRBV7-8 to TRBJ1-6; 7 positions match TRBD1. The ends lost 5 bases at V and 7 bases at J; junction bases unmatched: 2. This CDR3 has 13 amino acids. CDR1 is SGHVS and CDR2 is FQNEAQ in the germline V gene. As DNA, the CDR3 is TGTGCCAGCAGCGTGGACAGGAATTCACCCCTCCACTTT. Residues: CASSVDRNSPLHF.

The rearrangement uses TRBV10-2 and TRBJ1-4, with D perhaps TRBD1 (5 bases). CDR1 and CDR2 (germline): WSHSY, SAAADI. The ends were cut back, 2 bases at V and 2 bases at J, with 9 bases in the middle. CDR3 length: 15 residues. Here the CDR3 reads CASSEQGATNEKLFF. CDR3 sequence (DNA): TGCGCCAGCAGTGAGCAGGGTGCGACTAATGAAAAACTGTTTTTT.

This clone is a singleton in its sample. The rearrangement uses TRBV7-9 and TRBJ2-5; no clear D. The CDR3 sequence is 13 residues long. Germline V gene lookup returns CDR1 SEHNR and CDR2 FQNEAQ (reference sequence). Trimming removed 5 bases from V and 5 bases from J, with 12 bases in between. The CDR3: CASSRGLGETQYF. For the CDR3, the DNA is TGTGCCAGCAGCCGAGGCTTGGGCGAGACCCAGTACTTC.

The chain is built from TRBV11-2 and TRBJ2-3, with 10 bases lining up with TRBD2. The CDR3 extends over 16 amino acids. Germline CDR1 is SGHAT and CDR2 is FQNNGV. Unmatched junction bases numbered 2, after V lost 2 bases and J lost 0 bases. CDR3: CASSLLAGGSTDTQYF. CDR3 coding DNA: TGTGCCAGCAGCTTATTAGCGGGGGGTAGCACAGATACGCAGTATTTT.

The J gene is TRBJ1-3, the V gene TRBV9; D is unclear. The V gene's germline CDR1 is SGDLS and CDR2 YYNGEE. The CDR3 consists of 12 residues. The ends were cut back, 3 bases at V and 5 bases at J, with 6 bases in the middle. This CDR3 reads CASSATRNTIYF. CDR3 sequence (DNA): TGTGCCAGCAGCGCTACTAGAAACACCATATATTTT.

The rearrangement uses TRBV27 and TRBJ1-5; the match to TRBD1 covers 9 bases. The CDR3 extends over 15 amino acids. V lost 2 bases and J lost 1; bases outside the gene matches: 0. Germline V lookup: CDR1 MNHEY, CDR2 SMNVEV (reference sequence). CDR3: CASSLGTGSNQPQHF. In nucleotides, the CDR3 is TGTGCCAGCAGTTTAGGGACAGGGAGCAATCAGCCCCAGCATTTT.

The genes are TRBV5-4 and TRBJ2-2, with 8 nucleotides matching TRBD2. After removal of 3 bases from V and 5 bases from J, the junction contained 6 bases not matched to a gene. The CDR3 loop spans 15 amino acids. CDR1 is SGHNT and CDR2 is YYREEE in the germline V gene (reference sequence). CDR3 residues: CASSWGLESTGELFF. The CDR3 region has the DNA TGTGCCAGCAGCTGGGGACTAGAGTCAACCGGGGAGCTGTTTTTT.

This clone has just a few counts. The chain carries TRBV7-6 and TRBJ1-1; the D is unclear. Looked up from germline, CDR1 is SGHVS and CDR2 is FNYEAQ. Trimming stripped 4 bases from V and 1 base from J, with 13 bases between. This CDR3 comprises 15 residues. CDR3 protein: CASSSRAERNTEAFF. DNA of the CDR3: TGTGCCAGCAGCTCTAGGGCGGAGAGGAACACTGAAGCTTTCTTT.

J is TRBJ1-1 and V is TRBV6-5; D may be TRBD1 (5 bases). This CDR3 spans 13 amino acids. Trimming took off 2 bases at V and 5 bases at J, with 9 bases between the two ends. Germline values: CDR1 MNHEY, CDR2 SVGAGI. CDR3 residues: CASSYERTTEAFF. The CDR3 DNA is TGTGCCAGCAGTTACGAGAGGACAACTGAAGCTTTCTTT.

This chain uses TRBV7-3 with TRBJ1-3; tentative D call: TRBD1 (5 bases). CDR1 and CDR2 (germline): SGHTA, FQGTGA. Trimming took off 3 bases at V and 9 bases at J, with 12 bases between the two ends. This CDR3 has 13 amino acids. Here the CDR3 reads CASSFAAGGTIYF. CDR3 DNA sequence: TGTGCCAGCAGCTTCGCGGCCGGGGGCACCATATATTTT.

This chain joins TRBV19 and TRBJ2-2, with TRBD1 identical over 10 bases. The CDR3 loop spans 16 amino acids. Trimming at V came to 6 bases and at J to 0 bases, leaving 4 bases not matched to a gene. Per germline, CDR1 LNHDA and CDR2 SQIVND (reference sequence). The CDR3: CASSSDRGANTGELFF. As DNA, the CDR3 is TGTGCCAGTAGCTCGGACAGGGGGGCGAACACCGGGGAGCTGTTTTTT. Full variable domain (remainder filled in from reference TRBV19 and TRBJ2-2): DGGITQSPKYLFRKEGQNVTLSCEQNLNHDAMYWYRQDPGQGLRLIYYSQIVNDFQKGDIAEGYSVSREKKESFPLTVTSAQKNPTAFYLCASSSDRGANTGELFFGEGSRLTVL.

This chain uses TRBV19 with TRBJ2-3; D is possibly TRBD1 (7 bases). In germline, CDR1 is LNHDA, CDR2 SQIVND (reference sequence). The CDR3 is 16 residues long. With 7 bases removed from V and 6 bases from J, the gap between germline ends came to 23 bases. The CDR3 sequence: CASIRGTDLTTDTQYF. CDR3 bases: TGTGCCAGTATCCGGGGGACAGATTTAACCACGGATACGCAGTATTTT.

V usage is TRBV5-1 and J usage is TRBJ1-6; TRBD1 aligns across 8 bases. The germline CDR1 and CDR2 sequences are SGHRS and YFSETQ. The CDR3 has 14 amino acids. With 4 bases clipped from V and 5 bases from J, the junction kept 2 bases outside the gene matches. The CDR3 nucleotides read TGCGCCAGCAGCCGGGACAGGAATAATTCACCCCTCCACTTT. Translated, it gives CASSRDRNNSPLHF.